This T cell receptor (beta chain) was recovered during a study of cytomegalovirus exposure and HLA in healthy donors. Findings of the study overall: For TCR beta chains, V- and J-gene trimming was later linked to a missense DCLRE1C variant. Rarity characterized most TCR sequences, yet some public TCRs appeared in many donors. Analysis performed later found roughly 17,000 TCR beta sequences associated with HLA alleles at 0.05 false discovery rate.

V lost 3 bases, J lost 0 bases, and 8 bases lay in between. Germline V gene data show CDR1 as SGHRS and CDR2 as YFSETQ. The CDR3 is 14 residues long. The PCR used 60 Vbeta and 13 Jbeta primers. Some clones are missing from TCRdb's copy, which holds only in-frame ones; the method was immunoSEQ multiplex PCR. Among about 180,000 clones listed, around 81% were seen once. Comment on this clone: The antigen remains undetermined.

The sample was PBMCs. This clonotype originated in a woman aged 30 to 39 in good health and CMV-seronegative. V is TRBV5-1 and J is TRBJ2-3; the D gene is possibly TRBD2 (5 bases). In DNA form, the CDR3 reads TGCGCCAGCAGCTCGGGATTCAGCACAGATACGCAGTATTTT. Amino acids: CASSSGFSTDTQYF.